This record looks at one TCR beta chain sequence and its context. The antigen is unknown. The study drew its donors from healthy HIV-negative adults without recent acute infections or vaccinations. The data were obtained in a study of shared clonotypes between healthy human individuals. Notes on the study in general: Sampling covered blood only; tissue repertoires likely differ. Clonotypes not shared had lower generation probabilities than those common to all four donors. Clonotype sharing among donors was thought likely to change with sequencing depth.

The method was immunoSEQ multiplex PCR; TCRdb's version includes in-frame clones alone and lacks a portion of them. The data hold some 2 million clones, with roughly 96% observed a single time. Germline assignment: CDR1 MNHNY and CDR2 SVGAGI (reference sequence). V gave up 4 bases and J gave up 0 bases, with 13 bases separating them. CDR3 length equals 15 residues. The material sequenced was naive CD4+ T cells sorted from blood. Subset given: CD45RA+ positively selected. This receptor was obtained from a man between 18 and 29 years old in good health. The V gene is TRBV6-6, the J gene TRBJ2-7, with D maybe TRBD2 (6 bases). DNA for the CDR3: TGTGCCAGCAGTTTGGGACTGACAAGCTCCTACGAGCAGTACTTC. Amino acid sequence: CASSLGLTSSYEQYF.